This TCR beta chain emerged from a study of T-cell memory formation after mild COVID-19 (dated by TCRdb to the early 2020s). A note on the overall study: TCR sequence clusters from the two donors were found to be largely donor specific. In a couple of donors, T-cell clones that expanded and contracted after mild COVID-19 were followed by sequencing TCRalpha and TCRbeta repertoires longitudinally. The cohort comprised two young, previously healthy adult volunteers, one female and one male.

General study outcomes and caveats: Contracting CD4+ clones turned up mainly in the CM and EM memory subsets, whereas EMRA was where CD8+ clones were enriched. The study included only a couple of mild cases, and larger cohorts that include severe cases with pre-infection samples were judged to be necessary. Clones that contracted from day 15 to 85 showed balanced CD4/CD8 phenotypes, whereas a second wave of clones that expanded from day 15 to 37 leaned towards CD4+. The detection of some responding clones in pre-infection memory suggests that pre-existing cross-reactive memory T cells joined the SARS-CoV-2 response. Whether the second-wave clones peaking on day 37 were SARS-CoV-2 specific was not confirmed.

V and J lose 5 bases and 4 bases, and a span of 13 bases separates them. The germline V gene encodes CDR1 SGHVS and CDR2 FQNEAQ. From the cysteine through the phenylalanine, the CDR3 covers 14 amino acids. The sequence is cut down to CDR3 DNA, 42 bases in frame from base 1. Instrument on record: Illumina NovaSeq 6000. TCRalpha and TCRbeta cDNA libraries were built by 5'RACE with constant-segment primers, adding sample barcodes and unique molecular identifiers. RNA was extracted from every sample with Trizol reagent. Libraries were amplified in two PCR steps, with a second sample barcode and Illumina TruSeq adapters added in the second step. Sequencing of libraries was performed on an Illumina NovaSeq with 2 x 150 bp paired-end reads. The paper's data handling went like this. The reads were demultiplexed and collapsed into UMI-guided consensus sequences using migec v1.2.7. Using mixcr v2.1.11, the UMI consensuses were aligned to TRA and TRB V and J templates and assembled into clonotypes. A clonotype was counted as expanded or contracted only when both edgeR and NoisET called the clonotype significant, with the noise models trained on biological replicates. For edgeR calls, the cutoffs were a false discovery rate-adjusted p below 0.01 and a log2 fold-change threshold of 1. As an exploratory analysis of dynamics, PCA with hierarchical clustering was applied to max-normalized trajectories of the 1000 most abundant clonotypes. Separately sequenced CD4+ and CD8+ repertoires were used to assign a CD4 or CD8 phenotype to each responding clone. TCRdb reworked the public reads: Q25 trimming with fastp, MiXCR clone assembly, productive beta chains retained. Every entry covers one CDR3 protein and lists the most common genes and DNA from its rows. These V and J calls derive from TCRdb rather than the authors' analysis. The sample includes fewer than 550,000 distinct CDR3 sequences, with around 20% observed a single time. The ten top clones hold about 8.8% of the sample.

This clonotype showed up just a few times. Its antigen is still unknown. Per-base qualities were not stored, and no clone one base away is much larger. Ficoll-Paque density gradient centrifugation was the method used to isolate PBMCs. The sequence was collected from an adult woman who had mild COVID-19 (a few samples of this study predate the infection). The sample titles of this study are shuffled in the database, so cell type and time point are left out; the donor was told from shared clones. Rearrangement joined TRBV7-8 to TRBJ2-3, with the identity of the D gene unclear. Sequencing was carried out using PBMCs or a T cell subset sorted from them (not recorded which). The DNA is as follows: TGTGCCAGCAGCCCTACCCCGAGGCCAGATACGCAGTATTTT. It is translated as CASSPTPRPDTQYF.